The present T cell receptor beta chain was sequenced within a study of metastatic and nonmetastatic thyroid tumors (TCRdb year 2020). Turning to the overall study: For patients with malignant and with benign thyroid disease, the researchers compared repertoires between peripheral blood samples and tumor or nodule tissue samples.

No treatment had been received by any patient before thyroid surgery. Using T-cell receptor beta sequencing, the researchers looked back retrospectively at clinical samples from patients, gathered between about 2011 and 2019. Libraries were constructed by PCR. Reads for this sample came from an Illumina HiSeq 4000. The TCR beta-chain CDR3 region of each patient was profiled by high-throughput sequencing. Per the original workflow: The researchers built a classifier to tell apart papillary thyroid cancer patients with distant metastasis, based on CDR3 differences among clinicopathological groups. Repertoire diversity was assessed with the Shannon index, and tumor-blood repertoire similarity with the Morisita-Horn index. Clones were called with MiXCR by TCRdb after fastp trimmed the public reads at Q25, and only in-frame beta chains were retained. These V and J calls rely on TCRdb rather than the paper's analysis. The sample contains 25,000 to 30,000 clones, roughly 23% of them found a single time. Together, the top ten hold more than 14% of the sample.

General study outcomes and caveats: TCR beta diversity was reported as significantly higher in malignant tumors than in benign nodules, in both blood and tumor samples.

This clone was observed many times. What this receptor recognizes is not known. Base qualities are not at hand, and no much larger clone is one base apart. The TCR sequence derives from a female donor with papillary thyroid cancer or a benign thyroid nodule (not recorded which). Some clones in this sample may be carry-over from other donors' samples. Sequencing used blood.

Read as DNA, the sequence is TGTGCCACCAGTGATTTTGGAGCGGGAGGTAGTGAGACCCAGTACTTC. Translated, this is CATSDFGAGGSETQYF. Here the chain combines TRBV24-1 and TRBJ2-5; 9 middle bases align to TRBD2. CDR1 and CDR2 (KGHDR, SFDVKD) derive from the germline V gene. Reading from cysteine to phenylalanine, the CDR3 counts 16 amino acids. The read is trimmed to its CDR3 DNA, 48 bases read in frame from base 1. Relative to germline, V is missing 1 base and J is missing 5 bases, with 7 bases of the junction outside any gene match.